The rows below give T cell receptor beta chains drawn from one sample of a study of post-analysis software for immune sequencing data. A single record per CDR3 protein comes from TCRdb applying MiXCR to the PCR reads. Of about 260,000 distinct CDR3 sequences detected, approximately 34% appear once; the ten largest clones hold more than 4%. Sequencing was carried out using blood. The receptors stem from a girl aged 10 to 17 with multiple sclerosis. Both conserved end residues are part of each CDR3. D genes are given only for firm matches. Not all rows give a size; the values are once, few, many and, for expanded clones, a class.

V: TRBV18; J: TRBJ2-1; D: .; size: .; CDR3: CASSPLTAGGIGEQFF; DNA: TGTGCCAGCTCACCGCTGACGGCGGGCGGGATCGGGGAGCAGTTCTTC
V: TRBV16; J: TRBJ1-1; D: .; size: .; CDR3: CASSQTGVAFF; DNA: TGTGCCAGCAGCCAAACGGGGGTAGCTTTCTTT
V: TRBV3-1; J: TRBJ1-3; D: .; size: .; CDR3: CASSRLDGDSGNTIYF; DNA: TGTGCCAGCAGCCGCCTCGACGGGGATTCTGGAAACACCATATATTTT
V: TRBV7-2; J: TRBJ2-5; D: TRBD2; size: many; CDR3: CASSPEGLQDQETQYF; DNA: TGTGCCAGCAGCCCAGAGGGACTACAAGACCAAGAGACCCAGTACTTC
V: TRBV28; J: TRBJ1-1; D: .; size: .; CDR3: CASTGAVGPGTEAFF; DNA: TGTGCCAGCACCGGCGCCGTAGGGCCGGGGACTGAAGCTTTCTTT
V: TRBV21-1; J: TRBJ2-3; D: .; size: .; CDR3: CASTSATTSTDTQYF; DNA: TGTGCCAGCACCTCGGCGACTACTAGCACAGATACGCAGTATTTT
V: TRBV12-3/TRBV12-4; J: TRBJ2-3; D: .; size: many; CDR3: CASSFTRTDTQYF; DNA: TGTGCCAGCAGTTTCACCAGGACAGATACGCAGTATTTT
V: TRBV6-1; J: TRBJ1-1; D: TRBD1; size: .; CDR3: CASIWTGTGSTEAFF; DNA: TGTGCCAGCATCTGGACAGGGACGGGGAGCACTGAAGCTTTCTTT
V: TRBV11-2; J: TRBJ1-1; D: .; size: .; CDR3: CASSFVWGLDTEAFF; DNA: TGTGCCAGCAGCTTTGTCTGGGGGCTGGACACTGAAGCTTTCTTT
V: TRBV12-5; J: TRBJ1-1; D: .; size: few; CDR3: CASGFEGGTEAFF; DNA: TGTGCTAGTGGATTTGAAGGGGGCACTGAAGCTTTCTTT
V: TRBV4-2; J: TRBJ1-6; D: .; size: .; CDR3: CASSQSGNSPLHF; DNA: TGTGCCAGCAGCCAATCCGGTAATTCACCCCTCCACTTT
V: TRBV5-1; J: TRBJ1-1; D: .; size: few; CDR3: CASSLGYGYVTEAFF; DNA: TGCGCCAGCAGCCTTGGGTACGGGTACGTCACTGAAGCTTTCTTT
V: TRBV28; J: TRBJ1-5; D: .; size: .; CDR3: CACSPLEGVGNQPQHF; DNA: TGTGCCTGCAGTCCGCTGGAAGGGGTCGGCAATCAGCCCCAGCATTTT
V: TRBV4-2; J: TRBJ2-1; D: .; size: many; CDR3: CASSQVEDSYNEQFF; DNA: TGTGCCAGCAGCCAAGTGGAGGACTCCTACAATGAGCAGTTCTTC
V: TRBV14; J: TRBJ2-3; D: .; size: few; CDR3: CASSQDLPGTQYF; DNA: TGTGCCAGCAGCCAAGATCTTCCTGGTACGCAGTATTTT
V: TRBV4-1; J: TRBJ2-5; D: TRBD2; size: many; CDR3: CASSQTSGGAQETQYF; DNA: TGCGCCAGCAGCCAAACTAGCGGGGGGGCCCAAGAGACCCAGTACTTC
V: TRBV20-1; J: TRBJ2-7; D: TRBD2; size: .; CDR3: CSAQVAGAGYEQYF; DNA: TGCAGTGCTCAGGTAGCGGGGGCTGGCTACGAGCAGTACTTC
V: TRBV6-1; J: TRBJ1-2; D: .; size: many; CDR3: CASSEGGPNYGYTF; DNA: TGTGCCAGCAGTGAAGGGGGACCTAACTATGGCTACACCTTC
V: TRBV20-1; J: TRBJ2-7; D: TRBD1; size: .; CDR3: CSRIDRGDEQYF; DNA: TGCAGTCGAATTGACAGGGGGGACGAGCAGTACTTC
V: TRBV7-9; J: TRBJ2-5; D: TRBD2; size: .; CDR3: CASNRGGGETQYF; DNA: TGTGCCAGCAATCGGGGGGGCGGAGAGACCCAGTACTTC
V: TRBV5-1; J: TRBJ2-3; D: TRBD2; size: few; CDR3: CASSFSGRVEADTQYF; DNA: TGCGCCAGCAGCTTTAGCGGGAGGGTCGAAGCAGATACGCAGTATTTT
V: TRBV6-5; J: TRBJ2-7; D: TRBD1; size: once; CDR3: CASSYTTGGRYEQYF; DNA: TGTGCCAGCAGTTACACGACAGGGGGCAGGTACGAGCAGTACTTC
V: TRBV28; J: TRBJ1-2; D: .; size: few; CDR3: CASLGNRGNYGYTF; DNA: TGTGCCAGCTTGGGGAATCGGGGGAACTATGGCTACACCTTC
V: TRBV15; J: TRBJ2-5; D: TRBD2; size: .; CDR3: CATSPTGGLGQETQYF; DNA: TGTGCCACCAGCCCAACTGGAGGACTAGGCCAAGAGACCCAGTACTTC
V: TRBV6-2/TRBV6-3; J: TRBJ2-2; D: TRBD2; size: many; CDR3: CASSSGLAGDPKRTGELFF; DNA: TGTGCCAGCAGTTCAGGACTAGCGGGGGACCCGAAGAGGACCGGGGAGCTGTTTTTT
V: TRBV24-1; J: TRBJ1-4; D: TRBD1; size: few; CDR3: CATSDSGQGDEKLFF; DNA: TGTGCCACCAGTGATTCGGGACAGGGGGACGAAAAACTGTTTTTT
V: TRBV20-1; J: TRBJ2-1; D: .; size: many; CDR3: CSARQNFHNEQFF; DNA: TGCAGTGCTAGACAGAACTTTCACAATGAGCAGTTCTTC
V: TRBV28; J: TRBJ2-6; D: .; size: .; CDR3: CASRGTISGANVLTF; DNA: TGTGCCAGTCGTGGGACGATCTCTGGGGCCAACGTCCTGACTTTC
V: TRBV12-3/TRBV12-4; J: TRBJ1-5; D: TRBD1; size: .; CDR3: CASSLEGQGTPHHF; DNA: TGTGCCAGCAGCTTAGAGGGACAGGGTACGCCCCACCATTTT
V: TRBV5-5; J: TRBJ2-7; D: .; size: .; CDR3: CASSLVGLLSGNEQYF; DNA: TGCGCCAGCAGCTTGGTGGGGTTACTCTCGGGCAATGAGCAGTACTTC
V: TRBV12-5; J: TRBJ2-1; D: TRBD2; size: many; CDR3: CASGLESGGASEQFF; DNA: TGTGCTAGTGGTTTGGAGAGCGGGGGGGCCAGTGAGCAGTTCTTC
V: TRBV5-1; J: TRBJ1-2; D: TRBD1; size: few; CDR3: CASNKDGQGGYFDYGYTF; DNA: TGCGCCAGCAACAAAGACGGACAGGGCGGGTACTTCGACTATGGCTACACCTTC
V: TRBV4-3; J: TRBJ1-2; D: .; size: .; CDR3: CASSPHEGLDYGYTF; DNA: TGCGCCAGCAGCCCCCATGAGGGCTTAGACTATGGCTACACCTTC
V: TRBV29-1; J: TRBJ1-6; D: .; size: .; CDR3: CSVTQGGGANSPLHF; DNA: TGCAGCGTGACCCAGGGTGGGGGCGCTAATTCACCCCTCCACTTT
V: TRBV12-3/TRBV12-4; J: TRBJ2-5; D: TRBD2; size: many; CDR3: CASRSDQGLAGGRETQYF; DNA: TGTGCCAGCAGATCTGATCAGGGACTAGCGGGGGGACGAGAGACCCAGTACTTC
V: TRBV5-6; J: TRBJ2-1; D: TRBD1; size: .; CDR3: CASSRDRENEQFF; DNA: TGTGCCAGCAGTCGGGACAGGGAAAATGAGCAGTTCTTC
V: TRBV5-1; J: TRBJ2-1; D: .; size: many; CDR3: CASSHGWSSYNEQFF; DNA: TGCGCCAGCAGCCACGGATGGAGCTCCTACAATGAGCAGTTCTTC
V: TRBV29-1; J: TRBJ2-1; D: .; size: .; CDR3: CSVEEGDNWADGDEQFF; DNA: TGCAGCGTTGAAGAGGGGGATAATTGGGCGGACGGTGATGAGCAGTTCTTC
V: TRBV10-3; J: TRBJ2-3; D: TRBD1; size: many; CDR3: CAISAQTGNTDTQYF; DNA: TGTGCCATCAGTGCCCAGACAGGGAACACAGATACGCAGTATTTT
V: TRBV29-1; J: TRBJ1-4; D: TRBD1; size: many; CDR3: CSARTGKDEKLFF; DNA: TGCAGCGCCCGGACAGGGAAGGACGAAAAACTGTTTTTT
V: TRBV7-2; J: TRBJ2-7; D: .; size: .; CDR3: CASSARDGAYEQYF; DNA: TGTGCCAGCAGCGCCCGGGACGGAGCCTACGAGCAGTACTTC
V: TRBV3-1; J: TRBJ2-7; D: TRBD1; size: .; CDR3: CASSLKWAGQGEEQYF; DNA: TGTGCCAGCAGCCTTAAATGGGCGGGACAGGGGGAAGAGCAGTACTTC
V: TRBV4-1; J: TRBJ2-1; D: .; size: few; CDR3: CASSPQSQGGDNEQFF; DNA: TGCGCCAGCAGCCCCCAATCTCAAGGGGGGGACAATGAGCAGTTCTTC
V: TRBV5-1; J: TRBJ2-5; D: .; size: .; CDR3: CASSVGPTLGETQYF; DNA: TGCGCCAGCAGCGTGGGACCAACTCTAGGAGAGACCCAGTACTTC
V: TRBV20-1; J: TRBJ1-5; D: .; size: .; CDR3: CSARDPGVFRQPQHF; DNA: TGCAGTGCTAGAGATCCGGGGGTTTTTCGACAGCCCCAGCATTTT
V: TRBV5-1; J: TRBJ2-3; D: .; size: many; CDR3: CASSGQPNTDTQYF; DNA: TGCGCCAGCAGCGGGCAGCCTAACACAGATACGCAGTATTTT
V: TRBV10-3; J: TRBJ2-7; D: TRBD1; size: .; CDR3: CAISGTGGDSYEQYF; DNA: TGTGCCATCAGCGGGACAGGGGGCGACTCCTACGAGCAGTACTTC
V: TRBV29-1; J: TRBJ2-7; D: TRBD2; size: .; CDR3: CSVLERGAYEQYF; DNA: TGCAGCGTCTTGGAGCGGGGGGCATATGAGCAGTACTTC
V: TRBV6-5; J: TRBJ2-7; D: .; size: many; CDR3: CASSYVRDLYEQYF; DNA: TGTGCCAGCAGTTACGTCAGGGATCTGTACGAGCAGTACTTC
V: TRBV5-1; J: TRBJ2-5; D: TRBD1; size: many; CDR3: CASSPGTGRETQYF; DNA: TGCGCCAGCAGCCCCGGGACAGGGAGAGAGACCCAGTACTTC
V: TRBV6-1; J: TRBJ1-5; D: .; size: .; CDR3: CASSEVDQSQHF; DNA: TGTGCCAGCAGTGAGGTGGATCAGTCCCAGCATTTT
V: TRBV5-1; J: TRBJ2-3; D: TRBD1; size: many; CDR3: CASSPTGINTDTQYF; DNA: TGCGCCAGCAGCCCGACAGGGATTAACACAGATACGCAGTATTTT
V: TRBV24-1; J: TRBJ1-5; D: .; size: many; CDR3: CATSDRVNQPQHF; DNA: TGTGCCACCAGTGACCGAGTAAATCAGCCCCAGCATTTT
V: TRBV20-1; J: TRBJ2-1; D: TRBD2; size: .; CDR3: CSASKATGEGGEQFF; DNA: TGCAGTGCTAGTAAGGCGACCGGGGAGGGAGGAGAGCAGTTCTTC
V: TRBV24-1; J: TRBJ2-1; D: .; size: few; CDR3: CATSDLKMYNEQFF; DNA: TGTGCCACCAGTGATTTAAAGATGTACAATGAGCAGTTCTTC
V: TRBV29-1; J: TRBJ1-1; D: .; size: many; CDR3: CSVEWVSNTEAFF; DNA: TGCAGCGTTGAGTGGGTTTCTAACACTGAAGCTTTCTTT
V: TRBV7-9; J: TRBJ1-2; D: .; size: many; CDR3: CASSFVAGAGYTF; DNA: TGTGCCAGCAGCTTTGTAGCCGGGGCTGGCTACACCTTC